This TCR beta chain is drawn from a study of blood T cells in healthy people across ages. Trimming pared 2 bases from V and 4 bases from J, leaving 16 bases between. Germline assignment: CDR1 MNHEY and CDR2 SVGAGI. The CDR3 length is 16 residues. This clonotype was seen more than once but under ten times. Together with a sample-barcoded 5' primer, a J-beta primer mix was included in a second PCR lasting about 6 to 12 cycles. TCRdb analysed the 5' RACE reads with MiXCR anew, one entry per CDR3 protein. The data show approximately 670,000 distinct CDR3 sequences, around 41% seen once. The source of this sequence is a man at least 80 years old in good health. Sequencing input: blood. The V and J genes are TRBV6-5 and TRBJ2-3, with D possibly being TRBD2 (6 bases). The CDR3 spells CASSYGLARAPDTQYF. CDR3 coding DNA: TGTGCCAGCAGTTACGGGCTAGCGAGGGCCCCAGATACGCAGTATTTT.